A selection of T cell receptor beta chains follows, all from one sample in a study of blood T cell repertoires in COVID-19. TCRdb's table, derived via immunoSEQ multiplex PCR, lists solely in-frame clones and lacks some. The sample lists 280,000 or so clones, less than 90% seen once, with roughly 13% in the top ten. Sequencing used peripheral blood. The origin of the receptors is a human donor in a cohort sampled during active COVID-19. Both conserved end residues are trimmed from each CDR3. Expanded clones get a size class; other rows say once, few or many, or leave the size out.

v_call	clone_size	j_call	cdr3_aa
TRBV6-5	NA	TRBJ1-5	ASRATGQGNQPQH
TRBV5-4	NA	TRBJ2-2	ASSLDSTGELF
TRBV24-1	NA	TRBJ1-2	ATSEHVTGPGGYT
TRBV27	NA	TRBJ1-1	ASSFTGVNTEAF
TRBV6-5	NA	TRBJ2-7	ASSFGTSRYEQY
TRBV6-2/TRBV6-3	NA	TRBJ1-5	ASSYPLGVQPQH
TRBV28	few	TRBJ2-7	ASSSGLAGYEQY
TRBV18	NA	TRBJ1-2	ASSLGDSPQGGYT
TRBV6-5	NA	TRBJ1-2	ATRAGGQYYGYT
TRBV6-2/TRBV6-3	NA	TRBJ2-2	ASSYAGGVTGELF
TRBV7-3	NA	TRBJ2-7	ASSLNQGASYEQY
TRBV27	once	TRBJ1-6	ASSLGQASYNSPLH
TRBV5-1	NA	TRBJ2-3	ASSLGSGGDTQY
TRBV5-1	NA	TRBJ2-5	ASSLGTGGFETQY
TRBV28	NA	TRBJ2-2	ASSSPPGAGYTGELF
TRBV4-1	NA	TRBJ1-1	ASRRQGISNTEAF
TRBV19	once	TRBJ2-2	ASSRRQGGTGELF
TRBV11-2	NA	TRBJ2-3	ASSLEQREWDTQY
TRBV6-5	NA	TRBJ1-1	ASSHEQGRTF
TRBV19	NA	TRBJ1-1	ASSSGGLNTEAF
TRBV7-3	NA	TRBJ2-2	ASSSITGAGELF
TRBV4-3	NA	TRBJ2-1	ASSQDYGLAYNEQF
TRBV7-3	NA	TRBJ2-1	ASSPLAGSGFLNNEQF
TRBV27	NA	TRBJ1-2	ASSPARDYSSGYT
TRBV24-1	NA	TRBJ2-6	ATSGRDRHSGANVLT
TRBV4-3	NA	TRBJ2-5	ASSQAATRETQY
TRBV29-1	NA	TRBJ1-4	SVGQGYEKLF
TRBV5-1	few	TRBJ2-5	ASSLAETQY
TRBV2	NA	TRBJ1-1	ASSLGGNTEAF
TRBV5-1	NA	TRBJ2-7	ASSLVGHPSYEQY
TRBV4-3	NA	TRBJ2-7	ASSQVGGQGTYEQY
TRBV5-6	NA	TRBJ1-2	ASSLGGQGGGYT
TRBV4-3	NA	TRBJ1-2	ASSQDLGPYGYT